This T cell receptor (beta chain) was sequenced for a study of cytomegalovirus exposure and HLA in healthy donors. Notes on the study in general: HLA alleles showed associations with 16,951 TCR beta sequences in a later analysis, at a 0.05 false discovery rate.

As for this clone: Its antigen is unidentified.

CDR3 size: 13 residues. Trimming took 3 bases from V and 7 from J; bases not matched to a gene: 5. Germline V lookup: CDR1 GTSNPN, CDR2 SVGIG (reference sequence). PCR was performed using 60 Vbeta and 13 Jbeta primers. TCRdb's table, derived via immunoSEQ multiplex PCR, lists solely in-frame clones and lacks some. The table lists about 130,000 clones, approximately 80% of them singletons, with around 1.5% in the top ten. Source material: PBMCs. V is TRBV30 and J is TRBJ1-1, with TRBD1 matching 10 bases. The receptor's source is a woman aged 18-30 years in good health and CMV-seronegative. The chain's CDR3 is CAWRRTGGVEAFF. The CDR3, as DNA: TGTGCCTGGAGACGGACAGGGGGAGTTGAAGCTTTCTTT.